This is a list of T cell receptor beta chains from one sample in a study of early T cells in non-severe SARS-CoV-2 infection. TCRdb reprocessed the 5' RACE reads via MiXCR and lists one record per CDR3 protein. The table shows some 110,000 distinct CDR3 sequences, with 15% occurring only once. The specimen sequenced was whole blood. The receptors derive from an adult who was a healthcare worker with PCR-confirmed SARS-CoV-2 infection or an uninfected control (not recorded which). CDR3s include the opening cysteine and the closing phenylalanine or tryptophan. Each record gives: J gene, V gene, D gene, clone size, CDR3 DNA, CDR3 protein. The D gene is left open where the match is weak. A clone size is listed for some rows: how often the clone was seen (once, few, many), or a class if it is expanded.

TRBJ1-2 | TRBV11-2 | - | few | TGTGCCAGCAGGGACAGCGCTCACTATGGCTACACCTTC | CASRDSAHYGYTF
TRBJ2-7 | TRBV28 | - | once | TGTGCCACCAGTCAACTAGCCCCGAACTACGAGCAGTACTTC | CATSQLAPNYEQYF
TRBJ1-2 | TRBV3-1 | - | - | TGTGCCAGCAGCCGATTGAGGGACTACACCTTC | CASSRLRDYTF
TRBJ2-6 | TRBV6-5 | - | - | TGTGCCAGCGGGCAGGTTACGGGGTCTGGGGCCAACGTCCTGACTTTC | CASGQVTGSGANVLTF
TRBJ2-1 | TRBV4-1 | - | few | TGCGCCAGCAGCCAAGTCGGCAAGGGGAACCTCAATGAGCAGTTCTTC | CASSQVGKGNLNEQFF
TRBJ1-1 | TRBV29-1 | - | few | TGCAGCGTTGTTGGGGTGAGGAACACTGAAGCTTTCTTT | CSVVGVRNTEAFF
TRBJ2-1 | TRBV19 | - | few | TGTGCCAGTAGTATTCGAGGAGACAATGAGCAGTTCTTC | CASSIRGDNEQFF
TRBJ1-3 | TRBV10-1 | TRBD1 | - | TGCGCCAGCCCGCGGACAGGGTCTGGAAACACCATATATTTT | CASPRTGSGNTIYF
TRBJ1-1 | TRBV7-2 | - | once | TGTGCCAGCAGCTTAGTCGGGGGGCGGACTGAAGCTTTCTTT | CASSLVGGRTEAFF
TRBJ2-4 | TRBV3-1 | - | few | TGTGCCAGCAGCCAAGATTTTGGCGGAAACATTCAGTACTTC | CASSQDFGGNIQYF
TRBJ2-2 | TRBV4-1 | - | - | TGCGCCAGCACCCCAGGGGGGGGCACGAACACCGGGGAGCTGTTTTTT | CASTPGGGTNTGELFF
TRBJ2-3 | TRBV7-6 | - | - | TGTGCCAGCAGCCTAACGACAGGGGAGGGAGATACGCAGTATTTT | CASSLTTGEGDTQYF
TRBJ2-3 | TRBV6-1 | - | - | TGTGCCAGCAGCGGGACCTACCGCGGAGATACGCAGTATTTT | CASSGTYRGDTQYF
TRBJ1-1 | TRBV5-1 | - | - | TGCGCCAGCAGCTTCCGACGGAACACTGAAGCTTTCTTT | CASSFRRNTEAFF
TRBJ1-5 | TRBV4-1 | TRBD1 | - | TGCGCCAGCAGCCAACGGACAGGGGACAATAGCAATCAGCCCCAGCATTTT | CASSQRTGDNSNQPQHF
TRBJ2-2 | TRBV6-5 | TRBD1 | - | TGTGCCAGCAGAATGGGGACAGCGAACACCGGGGAGCTGTTTTTT | CASRMGTANTGELFF